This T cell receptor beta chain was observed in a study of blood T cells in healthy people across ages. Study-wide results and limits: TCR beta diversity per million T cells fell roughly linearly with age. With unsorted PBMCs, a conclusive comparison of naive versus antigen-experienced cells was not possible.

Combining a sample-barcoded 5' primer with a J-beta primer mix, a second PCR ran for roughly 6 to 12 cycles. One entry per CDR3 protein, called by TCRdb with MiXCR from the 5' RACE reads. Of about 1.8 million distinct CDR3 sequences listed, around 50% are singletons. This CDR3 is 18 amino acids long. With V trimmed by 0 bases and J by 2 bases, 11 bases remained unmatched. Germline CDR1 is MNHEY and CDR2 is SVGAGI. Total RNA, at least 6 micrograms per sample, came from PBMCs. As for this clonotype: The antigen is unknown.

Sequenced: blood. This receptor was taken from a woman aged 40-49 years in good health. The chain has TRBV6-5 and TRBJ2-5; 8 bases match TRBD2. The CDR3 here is CASSYSAAGVPSQETQYF. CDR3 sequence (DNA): TGTGCCAGCAGTTACTCGGCAGCGGGGGTCCCATCTCAAGAGACCCAGTACTTC.